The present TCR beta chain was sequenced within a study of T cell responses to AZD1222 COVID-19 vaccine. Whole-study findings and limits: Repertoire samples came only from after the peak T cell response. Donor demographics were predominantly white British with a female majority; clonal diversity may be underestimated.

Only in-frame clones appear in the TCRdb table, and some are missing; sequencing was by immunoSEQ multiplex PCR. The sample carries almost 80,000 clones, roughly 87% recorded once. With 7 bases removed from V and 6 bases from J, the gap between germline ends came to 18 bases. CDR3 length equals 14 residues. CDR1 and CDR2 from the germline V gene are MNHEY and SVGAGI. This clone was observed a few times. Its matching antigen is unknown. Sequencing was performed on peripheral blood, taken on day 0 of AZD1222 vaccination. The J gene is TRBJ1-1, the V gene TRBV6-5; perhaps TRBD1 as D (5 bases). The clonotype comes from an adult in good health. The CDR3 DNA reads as TGTGCCAGCAAGACTACATTGGGGCTCGCTGAAGCTTTCTTT. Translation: CASKTTLGLAEAFF.